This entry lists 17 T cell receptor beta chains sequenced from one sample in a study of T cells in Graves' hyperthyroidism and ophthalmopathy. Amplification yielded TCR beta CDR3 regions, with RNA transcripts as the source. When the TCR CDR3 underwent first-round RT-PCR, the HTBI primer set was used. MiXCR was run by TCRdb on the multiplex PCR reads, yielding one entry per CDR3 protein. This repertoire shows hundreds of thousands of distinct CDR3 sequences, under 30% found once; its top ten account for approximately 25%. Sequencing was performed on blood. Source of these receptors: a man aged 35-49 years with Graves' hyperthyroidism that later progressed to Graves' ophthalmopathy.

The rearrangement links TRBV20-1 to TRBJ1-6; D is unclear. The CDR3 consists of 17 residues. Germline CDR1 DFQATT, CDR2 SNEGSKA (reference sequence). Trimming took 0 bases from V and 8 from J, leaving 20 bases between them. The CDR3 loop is CSARDPLLGSAHSPLHF. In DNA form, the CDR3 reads TGCAGTGCTAGAGACCCCCTCCTGGGTTCGGCACATTCACCCCTCCACTTT.

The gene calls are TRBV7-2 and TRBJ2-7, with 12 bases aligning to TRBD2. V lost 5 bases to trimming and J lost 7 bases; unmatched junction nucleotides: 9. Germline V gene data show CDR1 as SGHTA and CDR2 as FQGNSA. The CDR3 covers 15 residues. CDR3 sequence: CASSASGRAVDEQYF. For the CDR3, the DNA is TGTGCCAGCAGCGCTAGCGGGAGGGCCGTAGATGAGCAGTACTTC.

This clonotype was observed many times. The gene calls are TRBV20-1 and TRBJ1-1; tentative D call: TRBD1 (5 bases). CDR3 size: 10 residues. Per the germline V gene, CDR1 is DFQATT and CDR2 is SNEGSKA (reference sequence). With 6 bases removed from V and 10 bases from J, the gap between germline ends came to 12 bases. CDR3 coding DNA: TGCAGTGCCACTTTAGGGGCAGCTTTCTTT. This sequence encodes CSATLGAAFF.

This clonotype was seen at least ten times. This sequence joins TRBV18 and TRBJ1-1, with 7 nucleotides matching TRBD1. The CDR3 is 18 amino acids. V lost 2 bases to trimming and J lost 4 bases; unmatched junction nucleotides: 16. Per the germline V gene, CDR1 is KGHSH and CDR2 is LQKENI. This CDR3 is CASSPATGRAGFSTEAFF. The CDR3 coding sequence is TGTGCCAGCTCACCAGCGACAGGGAGAGCTGGATTTAGCACTGAAGCTTTCTTT. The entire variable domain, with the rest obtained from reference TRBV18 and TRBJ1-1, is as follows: NAGVMQNPRHLVRRRGQEARLRCSPMKGHSHVYWYRQLPEEGLKFMVYLQKENIIDESGMPKERFSAEFPKEGPSILRIQQVVRGDSAAYFCASSPATGRAGFSTEAFFGQGTRLTVV.

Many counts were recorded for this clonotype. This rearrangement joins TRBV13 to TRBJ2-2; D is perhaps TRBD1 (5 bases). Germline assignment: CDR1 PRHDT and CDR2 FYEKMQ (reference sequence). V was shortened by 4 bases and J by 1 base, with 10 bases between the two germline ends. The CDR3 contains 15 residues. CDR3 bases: TGTGCCAGCAGCTCCCCCAGGGTGAACACCGGGGAGCTGTTTTTT. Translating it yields CASSSPRVNTGELFF.

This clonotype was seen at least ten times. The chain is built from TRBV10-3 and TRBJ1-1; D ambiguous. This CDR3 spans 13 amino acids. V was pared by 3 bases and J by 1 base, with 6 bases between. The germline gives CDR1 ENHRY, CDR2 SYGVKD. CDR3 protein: CAISEAGNTEAFF. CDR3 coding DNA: TGTGCCATCAGTGAAGCAGGGAACACTGAAGCTTTCTTT.

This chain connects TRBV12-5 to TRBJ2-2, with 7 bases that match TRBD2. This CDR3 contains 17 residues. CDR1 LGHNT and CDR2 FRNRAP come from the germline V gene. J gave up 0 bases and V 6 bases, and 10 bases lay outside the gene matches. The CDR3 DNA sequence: TGTGCTAGTGGACTTGCCCTTAGCGGGTCGAACACCGGGGAGCTGTTTTTT. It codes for CASGLALSGSNTGELFF. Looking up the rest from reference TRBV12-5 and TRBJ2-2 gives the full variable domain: DARVTQTPRHKVTEMGQEVTMRCQPILGHNTVFWYRQTMMQGLELLAYFRNRAPLDDSGMPKDRFSAEMPDATLATLKIQPSEPRDSAVYFCASGLALSGSNTGELFFGEGSRLTVL.

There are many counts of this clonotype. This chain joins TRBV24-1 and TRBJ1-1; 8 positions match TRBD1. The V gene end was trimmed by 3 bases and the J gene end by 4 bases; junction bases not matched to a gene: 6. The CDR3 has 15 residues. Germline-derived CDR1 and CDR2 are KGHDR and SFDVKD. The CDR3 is CATSDPNRGGTEAFF. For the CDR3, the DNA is TGTGCCACCAGTGATCCAAACAGGGGGGGCACTGAAGCTTTCTTT.

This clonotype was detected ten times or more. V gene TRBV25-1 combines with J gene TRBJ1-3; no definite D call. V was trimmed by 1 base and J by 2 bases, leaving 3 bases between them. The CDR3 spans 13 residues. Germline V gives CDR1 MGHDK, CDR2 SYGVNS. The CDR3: CASSESAGNTIYF. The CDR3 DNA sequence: TGTGCCAGCAGTGAATCGGCTGGAAACACCATATATTTT.

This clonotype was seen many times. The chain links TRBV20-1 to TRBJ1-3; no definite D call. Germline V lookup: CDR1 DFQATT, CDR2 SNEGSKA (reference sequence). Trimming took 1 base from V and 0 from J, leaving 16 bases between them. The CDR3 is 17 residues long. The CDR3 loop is CSARGTVAGSSGNTIYF. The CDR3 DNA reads TGCAGTGCTAGAGGAACGGTGGCGGGGAGCTCTGGAAACACCATATATTTT.

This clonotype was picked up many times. For the CDR3, the DNA is TGTGCCACGGGAACCACCCGCGCCGGGACAATAAACACTGAAGCTTTCTTT. This encodes CATGTTRAGTINTEAFF. The chain carries TRBV10-3 and TRBJ1-1, with D perhaps TRBD1 (6 bases). V lost 10 bases to trimming and J lost 2 bases, with 26 bases between them. There are 17 residues in the CDR3. Germline CDR1 is ENHRY and CDR2 is SYGVKD.

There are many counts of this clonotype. In DNA form, the CDR3 reads TGTGCCAGCAGTGCACCGATGAGACAGGGCGGCCAGCCCCAGCATTTT. Its protein product is CASSAPMRQGGQPQHF. V and J are TRBV6-1 and TRBJ1-5; TRBD1 matches 7 bases. The V gene end was trimmed by 4 bases and the J gene end by 7 bases; junction bases not matched to a gene: 13. CDR3 size: 16 residues. Per the germline V gene, CDR1 is MNHNS and CDR2 is SASEGT.

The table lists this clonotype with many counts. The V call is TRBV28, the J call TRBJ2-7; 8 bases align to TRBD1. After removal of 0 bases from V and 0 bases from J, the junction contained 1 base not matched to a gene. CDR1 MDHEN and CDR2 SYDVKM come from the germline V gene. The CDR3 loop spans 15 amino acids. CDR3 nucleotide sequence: TGTGCCAGCAGTTTATGGGACAGGGTCTCCTACGAGCAGTACTTC. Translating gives CASSLWDRVSYEQYF.

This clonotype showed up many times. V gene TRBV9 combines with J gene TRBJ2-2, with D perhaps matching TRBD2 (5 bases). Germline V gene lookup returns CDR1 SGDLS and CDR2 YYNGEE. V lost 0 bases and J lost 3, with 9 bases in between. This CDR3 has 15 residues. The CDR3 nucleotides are TGTGCCAGCAGCGTAGACGGGATGGACACCGGGGAGCTGTTTTTT. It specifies CASSVDGMDTGELFF.

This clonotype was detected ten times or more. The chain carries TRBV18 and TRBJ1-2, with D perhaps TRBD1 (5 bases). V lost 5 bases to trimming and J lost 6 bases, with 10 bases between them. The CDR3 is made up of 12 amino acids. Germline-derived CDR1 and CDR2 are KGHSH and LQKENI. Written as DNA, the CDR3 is TGTGCCAGCTCAACGACAGAAGATGGCTACACCTTC. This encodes CASSTTEDGYTF.

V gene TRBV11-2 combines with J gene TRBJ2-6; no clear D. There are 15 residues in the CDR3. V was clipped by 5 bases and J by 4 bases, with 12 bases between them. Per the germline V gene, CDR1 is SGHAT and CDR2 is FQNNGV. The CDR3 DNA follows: TGTGCCAGCAGCCGTCCACCCATCGGGGCCAACGTCCTGACTTTC. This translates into CASSRPPIGANVLTF.

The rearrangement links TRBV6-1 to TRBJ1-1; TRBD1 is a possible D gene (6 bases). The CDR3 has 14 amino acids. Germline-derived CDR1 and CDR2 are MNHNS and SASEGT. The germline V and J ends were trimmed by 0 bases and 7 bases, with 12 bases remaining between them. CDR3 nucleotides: TGTGCCAGCAGTGAAGCGCGTAGGACAGTTGAAGCTTTCTTT. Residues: CASSEARRTVEAFF.